Listed below are T cell receptor beta chains from one sample, sequenced in a study of blood T cell repertoires in COVID-19. The assay was immunoSEQ multiplex PCR, and TCRdb's table has in-frame clones only and misses some. The sample contains about 330,000 clones, around 83% of which appear only once. Input material: peripheral blood. The receptors were sampled from a woman aged 45-65 years with acute or convalescent COVID-19. The CDR3 runs from the conserved cysteine through the conserved F or W. D genes are given only for firm matches. Clone size is given for some rows only: seen once, a few or many times, or a class if the clone is expanded.

D gene,J gene,V gene,clone size,CDR3 DNA,CDR3 protein
TRBD2,TRBJ2-6,TRBV4-3,.,TGCGCCAGCTCATTAGCGGGGGGTTCTGGGGCCAACGTCCTGACTTTC,CASSLAGGSGANVLTF
.,TRBJ1-2,TRBV19,.,TGTGCCAGTAGTACCCACGCCGGGACAAGTGATCAAGGTGGCTACACCTTC,CASSTHAGTSDQGGYTF
TRBD1,TRBJ1-2,TRBV5-6,.,TGTGCCAGCAGCTTGGTTCGGGACAGCCCCTATGGCTACACCTTC,CASSLVRDSPYGYTF
.,TRBJ1-1,TRBV30,.,TGTGCCTGGAGTGTGTTAAGACTTGGGGAAGCTTTCTTT,CAWSVLRLGEAFF
TRBD1,TRBJ1-1,TRBV12-5,.,TGTGCTAGTGGTTCACTGACAGGGAGTATGGGCACTGAAGCTTTCTTT,CASGSLTGSMGTEAFF
.,TRBJ2-1,TRBV5-5,.,TGTGCCAGCAGCTTCGGGGGTCGAGGCAATGAGCAGTTCTTC,CASSFGGRGNEQFF
.,TRBJ1-1,TRBV2,.,TGTGCCAGCAGTGCCTATGATCCGAACACTGAAGCTTTCTTT,CASSAYDPNTEAFF
.,TRBJ1-6,TRBV5-6,.,TGTGCCAGCAGCTTGGCATCCCTAGTAGAAGCCCTCCACTTT,CASSLASLVEALHF
.,TRBJ2-5,TRBV9,few,TGTGCCAGCAGCGCTAGGTTTAGAGAGACCCAGTACTTC,CASSARFRETQYF
.,TRBJ1-1,TRBV18,.,TGTGCCAGCTCCCTCGACAGGACGAACACTGAAGCTTTCTTT,CASSLDRTNTEAFF
.,TRBJ1-2,TRBV7-8,.,TGTGCCAGCACCAAAGGGGGATACGGCTATGGCTACACCTTC,CASTKGGYGYGYTF
.,TRBJ1-1,TRBV30,.,TGTGCCTGGATGAGATTTTTGTCTGAAGCTTTCTTT,CAWMRFLSEAFF
TRBD2,TRBJ2-5,TRBV7-7,.,TGTGCCAGCAGCTTTCTAGCGGGGTCAATCCAAGAGACCCAGTACTTC,CASSFLAGSIQETQYF
TRBD1,TRBJ1-2,TRBV11-2,.,TGTGCCAGCAGCTTAGAAGGGGCACAGGGGTATGGCTACACCTTC,CASSLEGAQGYGYTF
TRBD1,TRBJ2-5,TRBV3-1/TRBV3-2,.,TGTGCCAGCAGTCGACAGGGGGCGGGGGAGACCCAGTACTTC,CASSRQGAGETQYF
.,TRBJ2-1,TRBV7-2,.,TGTGCCAGCAGCCCCACCCGAAACCCGCTAGCGCGCTCCTACAATGAGCAGTTCTTC,CASSPTRNPLARSYNEQFF
.,TRBJ1-2,TRBV21-1,.,TGTGCCAGCAGCAAATATGGGGACAGAAACTATGGCTACACCTTC,CASSKYGDRNYGYTF
TRBD1,TRBJ1-3,TRBV5-1,.,TGCGCCAGCAGCTCCGGGACAGTGGGGGACACCATATATTTT,CASSSGTVGDTIYF
TRBD1,TRBJ1-1,TRBV29-1,.,TGCAGCGTTCGACAGGGTTCGAACACTGAAGCTTTCTTT,CSVRQGSNTEAFF
TRBD1,TRBJ2-4,TRBV28,.,TGTGCCAGCAGTACGTGGACAGGGGAAAACATTCAGTACTTC,CASSTWTGENIQYF
.,TRBJ2-4,TRBV10-3,.,TGTGCCATCAGTGCCGGGAACCCTCAAAACATTCAGTACTTC,CAISAGNPQNIQYF
TRBD1,TRBJ1-2,TRBV2,.,TGTGCCGGGCCGGGACAGGGGCTATATGGCTACACCTTC,CAGPGQGLYGYTF
TRBD1,TRBJ2-2,TRBV7-3,.,TGTGCCAGCAGCCCTGGACAGGGGGAGATCGGGGAGCTGTTTTTT,CASSPGQGEIGELFF
.,TRBJ2-2,TRBV18,.,TGTGCCAGCTCACCACCGGGGGCGGTGAACACCGGGGAGCTGTTTTTT,CASSPPGAVNTGELFF
TRBD1,TRBJ2-4,TRBV4-1,.,TGCGCCAGCAGCCAAGGCCTGATTCGACAGGGGGTGGCAGCCAAAAACATTCAGTACTTC,CASSQGLIRQGVAAKNIQYF
TRBD1,TRBJ1-2,TRBV20-1,.,TGCAGTGCTAGTTCAGGGGGGAATAATGGCTACACCTTC,CSASSGGNNGYTF
.,TRBJ2-1,TRBV7-2,.,TGTGCCAGCAGCTTAGCCAGGGTAGATGAGCAGTTCTTC,CASSLARVDEQFF